This TCR beta chain was captured by sequencing in a study of blood T cell repertoires in COVID-19 (dated by TCRdb to between 2020 and 2021). Describing the broader study: Samples from collaborators originated in the United States, Italy and Spain and spanned both the acute and convalescent phases of COVID-19. Where HLA class I and class II types were available, the types were taken from metadata supplied by the sample provider, not from assay-based typing. Sample metadata almost always included a de-identified subject ID, COVID-19 status, age in years and sex. Samples came from the ongoing ImmuneRACE study (first 160 participants) plus 1,254 subjects from 6 global collaborators. The material from the prospective study consisted of cDNA or gDNA derived from T cells, B-cell-depleted T cells, or PBMCs. The repertoires were made available in a free public database intended to serve as a resource for research on the immune response to SARS-CoV-2. The dataset comprised deeply sampled blood TCRbeta repertoires from subjects exposed to, actively infected with, or recovered from COVID-19.

This clone has only one observation. Its antigen remains undetermined. No clone much larger than this one lies a single base away; base qualities are absent. Findings and caveats that apply to the study as a whole: Clinical and demographic metadata were provided uncurated, with the amount varying by source and participant.

Enrolling through a virtual design, the prospective study's participants ranged in age from roughly 18 to 95 years and lived across roughly 24 United States geographic areas. In the prospective study, cohorts were assigned on the basis of participant-reported clinical history obtained from a screening survey and a study questionnaire. ImmuneRACE Cohort 3 recovered participants were defined by two consecutive negative NP/OP PCR tests, healthcare professional clearance, or symptom resolution. In the prospective study, whole blood, serum and a nasopharyngeal or oropharyngeal swab were collected from each participant by mobile phlebotomists. Participants in the prospective study had the option to provide additional blood draws and questionnaires over an approximately 2-month period. Prospective study blood samples were shipped either frozen or at room temperature before DNA extraction. The immunoSEQ Assay, a bias-controlled multiplex PCR, was used to amplify TCRbeta CDR3 regions from genomic DNA. Per the original workflow: Within the assay, amplification of reference gene primers was used to estimate how many nucleated cells each sample contained. To quantify the absolute abundance of each unique TCRbeta CDR3 rearrangement, sequence reads were collapsed and filtered. For each sample, productive Simpson clonality was calculated by taking the square root of Simpson's diversity index across productive rearrangements. TCRdb's version of the immuneACCESS table is confined to in-frame rearrangements and falls short of the full clone set. An unresolved V gene accounts for under half of the shortfall where checked; the remainder is of unknown origin. That table furnishes V, J and clone size, whereas the DNA furnished D and trimming. Present in this sample are about 230,000 clones, around nine tenths of which were seen just once. 10% to 11% of the sample is taken by the ten largest.

The germline V and J ends show losses of 0 bases and 3 bases respectively, and no gene match explains 5 bases of the junction. As encoded in the germline V gene, CDR1 is SGHDN while CDR2 is FVKESK. Measured from the cysteine to the phenylalanine, the CDR3 is 15 residues long. Only the CDR3 DNA stays, 45 bases, in frame from base 1. What was sequenced was PBMCs or T cells enriched from blood (not recorded which). The V and J segments used are TRBV14 and TRBJ2-7; a stretch of 7 junction bases matches TRBD1. The source of this sequence is a man aged 25 to 40 who had recovered from COVID-19. The CDR3 region reads CASSQDKGQYYEQYF. The sequenced DNA is TGTGCCAGCAGCCAAGATAAGGGACAGTACTACGAGCAGTACTTC. With the portions outside the CDR3 filled from the reference TRBV14 and TRBJ2-7 genes, the complete variable region becomes EAGVTQFPSHSVIEKGQTVTLRCDPISGHDNLYWYRRVMGKEIKFLLHFVKESKQDESGMPNNRFLAERTGGTYSTLKVQPAELEDSGVYFCASSQDKGQYYEQYFGPGTRLTVT.